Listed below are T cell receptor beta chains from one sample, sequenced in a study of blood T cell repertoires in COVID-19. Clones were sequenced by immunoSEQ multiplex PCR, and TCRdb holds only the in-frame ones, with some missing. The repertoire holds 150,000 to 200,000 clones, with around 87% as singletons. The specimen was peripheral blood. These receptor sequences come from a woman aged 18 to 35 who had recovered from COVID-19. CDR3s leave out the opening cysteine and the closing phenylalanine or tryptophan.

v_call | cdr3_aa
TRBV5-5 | ASSLDPGNEQF
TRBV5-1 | ASSMGLSNEQF
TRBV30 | AWTPGTSGREPDTQY
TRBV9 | ASSVSGPSYNEQF
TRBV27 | ASSFGGAVNIQY
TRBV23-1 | ASSPPGTRNICQETQY
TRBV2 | ASTPVGPNEKLF
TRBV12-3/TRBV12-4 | ASRPGYEETQY
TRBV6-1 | ASSERGNQPQH
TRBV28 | ASRRSGANVLT
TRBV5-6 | ASSVSGGGETQY
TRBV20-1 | SATRQAGYT
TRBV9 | ASSVDSGPDNEQF
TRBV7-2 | ASSEGGRTYNSPLH
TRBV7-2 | ASSSRTNGGYEQY
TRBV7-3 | ASSLAGSTDTQY
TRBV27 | ASSFGGGQSGYGYT
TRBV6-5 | ASSYSGQLMNTEAF
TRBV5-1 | ASSLSFWLAGSTDTQY
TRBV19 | ASRGGGTDTQY
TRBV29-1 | SVRSNSGANVLT
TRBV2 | ASSDSLSYEQY
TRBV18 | ASSPGTFFSEQY
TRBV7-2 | ASSLAPGAIYEQY
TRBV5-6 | ASTIPLGLAGRETQY
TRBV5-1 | ASKTLTGGQETQY
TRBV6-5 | ASSSSGEGGTEAF
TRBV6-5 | ASRIGTGSITEAF
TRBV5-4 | ASSDRSSYNSPLH
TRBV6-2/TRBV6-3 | ASSYPLALAVSTDTQY
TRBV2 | ASRLTGDNEQF
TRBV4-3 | ASSPTTGDIYGYT
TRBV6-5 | ASSPVGRLTDTQY
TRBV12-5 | ASGPPGTGETEAF
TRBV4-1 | ASSQDPGATNEKLF
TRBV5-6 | ASSSAGGYGYT
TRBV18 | ASSLSRDRGTDTQY
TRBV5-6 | ASSRGLAGRSDTQY
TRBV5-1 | ASSLAGTGWDEQY
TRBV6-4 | ASSDLPGQGSNEQF
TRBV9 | ASSVDQGNTEAF
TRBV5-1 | ASSLSGGASNTEAF
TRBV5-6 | ASSLVTVLEAF
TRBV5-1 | ASSPQGFEQY
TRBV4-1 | ASSQVALAAVSTEAF
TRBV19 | ASSTGTGVTEAF